The entry below describes one T cell receptor beta chain. This specimen belongs to a study of patients and donors after allogeneic stem cell transplantation. Each CDR3 protein is one row after TCRdb ran MiXCR on the RT-PCR reads. Counted here are about a million distinct CDR3 sequences, about a sixth occurring once; the ten biggest clones make up around 5.5%. The CDR3 is 13 residues long. V lost 2 bases, J lost 0 bases, and 6 bases lay in between. CDR1 SGHRS and CDR2 YFSETQ come from the germline V gene. This sequence originates from a human donor who was either an allogeneic HSCT recipient or a stem cell or donor lymphocyte infusion donor (not recorded which). It is not recorded whose cells these are; they may come from a transplant donor. The chain links TRBV5-1 to TRBJ2-7; D call uncertain. The sample taken for sequencing was blood, either unsorted or a sorted T cell fraction (not recorded which). This CDR3 reads CASSFIYSYEQYF. DNA of the CDR3: TGCGCCAGCAGCTTCATATACTCCTACGAGCAGTACTTC.